A single sample is the source of the 5 T cell receptor beta chains below, sequenced in a study of identical twins (dated by TCRdb to the mid-2010s). Libraries were prepared through 5' RACE. Sequencing used an Illumina HiSeq 2000. TCRdb trimmed public reads at Q25 via fastp, called clones via MiXCR and kept in-frame beta chains. CDR3 protein sequences are deduplicated, and each keeps its most common genes and DNA. For this sample the table gives more than 600,000 distinct CDR3 sequences, of which roughly 20% were detected only once. The top ten clonotypes cover roughly 13% of the sample. This sample also appeared in a second study, on T cells expressing NK-cell markers.

Sequenced sample: PBMCs. The origin of the receptors is a woman under 30 in good health.

The CDR3 reads CSARRTSSDTQYF. DNA of the CDR3: TGCAGTGCTCGACGGACTAGTTCAGATACGCAGTATTTT. The chain joins TRBV20-1 to TRBJ2-3, with 7 positions matching TRBD2. V lost 5 bases to trimming and J lost 4 bases; unmatched junction nucleotides: 6. The CDR3 covers 13 residues. Germline V gene lookup returns CDR1 DFQATT and CDR2 SNEGSKA (reference sequence).

This clonotype has a handful of counts. This rearrangement joins TRBV14 to TRBJ2-1, with 10 bases matching TRBD2. The V and J ends lost 2 bases and 3 bases, in that order; junction bases with no gene match: 4. The CDR3 loop spans 16 amino acids. Germline V gene lookup returns CDR1 SGHDN and CDR2 FVKESK. The CDR3 sequence: CASSQRTSGVYNEQFF. In nucleotides, the CDR3 is TGTGCCAGCAGCCAACGTACTAGCGGGGTCTACAATGAGCAGTTCTTC.

This clonotype was detected only a few times. V usage is TRBV10-3 and J usage is TRBJ1-2; D unclear. Per germline, CDR1 ENHRY and CDR2 SYGVKD. V lost 3 bases and J 2 bases, leaving 4 bases between the germline ends. The CDR3 has 12 amino acids. CDR3 protein: CAISETNYGYTF. The DNA of the CDR3 is TGTGCCATCAGTGAAACGAACTATGGCTACACCTTC.

This clonotype was seen at least ten times. The rearrangement links TRBV10-3 to TRBJ1-1, with 12 bases matching TRBD1. Losses at the gene ends were 8 bases for V and 2 bases for J; bases not matched to a gene: 12. The CDR3 is made up of 17 amino acids. Per the germline V gene, CDR1 is ENHRY and CDR2 is SYGVKD. CDR3 sequence (DNA): TGTGCCATCGCGGGTACGGGACAGGGGGCCGTTAACACTGAAGCTTTCTTT. Translating it yields CAIAGTGQGAVNTEAFF.

The chain joins TRBV20-1 to TRBJ2-1; 9 nucleotides line up with TRBD2. V gave up 1 base and J gave up 8 bases; unmatched junction bases: 3. The CDR3 spans 13 residues. The germline V gene has CDR1 DFQATT and CDR2 SNEGSKA (reference sequence). This CDR3 reads CSARGGGADEQFF. For the CDR3, the DNA is TGCAGTGCTAGAGGCGGGGGGGCCGATGAGCAGTTCTTC.